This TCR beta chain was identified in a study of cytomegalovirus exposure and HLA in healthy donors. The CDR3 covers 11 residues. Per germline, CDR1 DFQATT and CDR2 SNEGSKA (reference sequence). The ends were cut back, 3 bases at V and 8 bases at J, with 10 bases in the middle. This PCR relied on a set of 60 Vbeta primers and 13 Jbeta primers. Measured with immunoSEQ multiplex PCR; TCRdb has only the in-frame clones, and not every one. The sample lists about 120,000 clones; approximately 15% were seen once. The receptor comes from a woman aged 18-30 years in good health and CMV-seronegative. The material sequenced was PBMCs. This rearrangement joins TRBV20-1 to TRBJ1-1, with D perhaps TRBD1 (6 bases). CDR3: CSASTGHEAFF. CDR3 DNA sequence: TGCAGTGCTAGCACGGGACACGAAGCTTTCTTT.